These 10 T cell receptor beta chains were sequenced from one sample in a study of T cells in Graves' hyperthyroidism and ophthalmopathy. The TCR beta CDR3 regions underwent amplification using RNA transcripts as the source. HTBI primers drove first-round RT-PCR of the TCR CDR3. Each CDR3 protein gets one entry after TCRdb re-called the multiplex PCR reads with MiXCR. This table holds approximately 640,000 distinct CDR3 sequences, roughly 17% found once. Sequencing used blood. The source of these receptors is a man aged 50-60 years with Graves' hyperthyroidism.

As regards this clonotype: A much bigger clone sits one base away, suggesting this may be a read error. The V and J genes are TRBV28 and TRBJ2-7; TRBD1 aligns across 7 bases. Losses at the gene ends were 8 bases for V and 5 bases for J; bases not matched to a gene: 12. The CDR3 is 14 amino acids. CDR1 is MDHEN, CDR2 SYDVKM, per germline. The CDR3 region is CASGGQSYLHEQYF. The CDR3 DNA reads TGTGCCAGCGGGGGACAGTCCTACCTCCACGAGCAGTACTTC.

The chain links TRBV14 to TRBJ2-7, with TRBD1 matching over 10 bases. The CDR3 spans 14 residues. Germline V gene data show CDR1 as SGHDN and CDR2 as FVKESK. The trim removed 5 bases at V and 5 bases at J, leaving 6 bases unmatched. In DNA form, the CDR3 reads TGTGCCAGCAGCTCCGACAGGGGGCTACACGAGCAGTACTTC. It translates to CASSSDRGLHEQYF.

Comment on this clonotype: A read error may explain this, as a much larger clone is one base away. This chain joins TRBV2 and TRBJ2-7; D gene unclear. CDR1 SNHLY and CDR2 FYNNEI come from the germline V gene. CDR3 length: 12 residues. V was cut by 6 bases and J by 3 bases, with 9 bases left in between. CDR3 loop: CASRGDDYEQYF. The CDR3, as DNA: TGTGCCAGCAGAGGCGACGACTACGAGCAGTACTTC.

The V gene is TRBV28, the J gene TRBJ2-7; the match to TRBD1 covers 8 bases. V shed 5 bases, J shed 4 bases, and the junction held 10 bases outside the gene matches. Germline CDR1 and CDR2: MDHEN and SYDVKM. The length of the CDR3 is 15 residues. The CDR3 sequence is CASSTRTGRRYEQYF. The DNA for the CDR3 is TGTGCCAGCAGTACGAGGACAGGGCGGAGGTACGAGCAGTACTTC.

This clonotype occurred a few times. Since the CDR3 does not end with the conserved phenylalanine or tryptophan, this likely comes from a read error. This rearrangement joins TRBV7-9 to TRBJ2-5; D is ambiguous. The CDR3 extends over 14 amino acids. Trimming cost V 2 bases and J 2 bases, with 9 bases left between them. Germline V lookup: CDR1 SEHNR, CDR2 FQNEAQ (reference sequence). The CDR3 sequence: CASSLTDIQETQYV. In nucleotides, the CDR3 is TGTGCCAGCAGCTTAACAGACATTCAAGAGACCCAGTACGTC.

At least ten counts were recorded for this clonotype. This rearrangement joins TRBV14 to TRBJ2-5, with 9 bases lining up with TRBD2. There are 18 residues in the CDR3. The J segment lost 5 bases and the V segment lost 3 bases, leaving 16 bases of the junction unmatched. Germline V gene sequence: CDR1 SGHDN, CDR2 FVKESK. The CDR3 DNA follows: TGTGCCAGCAGCCAGTGGTTAGCGGGAGAGCCGGCGGAGGAGACCCAGTACTTC. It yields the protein CASSQWLAGEPAEETQYF.

The CDR3 nucleotides read TGTGCCAGCAGCTCTCAGGGATTGGGGTCCTACAATGAGCAGTTCTTC. As protein: CASSSQGLGSYNEQFF. The chain has TRBV27 and TRBJ2-1; a possible D gene is TRBD1 (5 bases). The CDR3 contains 16 residues. Per germline, CDR1 MNHEY and CDR2 SMNVEV (reference sequence). Deletions cut 6 bases from V and 1 base from J, with 16 bases between.

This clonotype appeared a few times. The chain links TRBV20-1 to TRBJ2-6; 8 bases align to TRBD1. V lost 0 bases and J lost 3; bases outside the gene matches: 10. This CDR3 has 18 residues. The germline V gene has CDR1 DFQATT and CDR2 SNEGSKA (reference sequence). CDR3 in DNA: TGCAGTGCTAGAGATCTCGGCAGGGGGCTTAGTGGGGCCAACGTCCTGACTTTC. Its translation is CSARDLGRGLSGANVLTF.

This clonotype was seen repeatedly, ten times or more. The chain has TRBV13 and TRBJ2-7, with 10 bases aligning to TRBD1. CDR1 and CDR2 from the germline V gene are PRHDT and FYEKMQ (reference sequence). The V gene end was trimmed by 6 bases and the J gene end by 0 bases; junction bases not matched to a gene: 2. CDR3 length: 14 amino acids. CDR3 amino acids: CASRRTGGSYEQYF. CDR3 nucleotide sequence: TGTGCCAGCAGACGGACAGGGGGCTCCTACGAGCAGTACTTC.

CDR3 in amino acids: CASSLRQGVSTGELFF. The CDR3, as DNA: TGTGCCAGCAGCCTGAGACAGGGGGTTTCCACCGGGGAGCTGTTTTTT. The chain uses TRBV7-2 and TRBJ2-2; 9 nucleotides match TRBD1. With V trimmed by 5 bases and J by 4 bases, 8 bases remained unmatched. The CDR3 length is 16 residues. Per the germline V gene, CDR1 is SGHTA and CDR2 is FQGNSA.